Listed below are T cell receptor beta chains from one sample, sequenced in a study of blood T cell repertoires in COVID-19. Generated by immunoSEQ multiplex PCR, the TCRdb table keeps only in-frame clones and is missing some. This table holds more than 15,000 clones, approximately 90% found once. Sequencing was performed on peripheral blood. All receptors come from a woman aged 55-69 years with active COVID-19. Both conserved end residues are part of each CDR3. A D gene is named only where the DNA matches it firmly. Not all rows give a size; the values are once, few, many and, for expanded clones, a class.

d_gene: .
v_gene: TRBV7-9
j_gene: TRBJ2-3
abundance: .
CDR3nt: TGTGCCAGCAGCTTCCCGTCCACAGCTAGCACAGATACGCAGTATTTT
CDR3aa: CASSFPSTASTDTQYF

d_gene: TRBD2
v_gene: TRBV27
j_gene: TRBJ2-1
abundance: .
CDR3nt: TGTGCCAGCAGTCCCCACTACATTAGCGGGGGGGAGGTCAATGAGCAGTTCTTC
CDR3aa: CASSPHYISGGEVNEQFF

d_gene: TRBD2
v_gene: TRBV5-3
j_gene: TRBJ2-3
abundance: .
CDR3nt: TGTGCCAGAAGCTTTCGGACTAGCGGGGGATCTAGCACAGATACGCAGTATTTT
CDR3aa: CARSFRTSGGSSTDTQYF

d_gene: .
v_gene: TRBV4-2
j_gene: TRBJ2-6
abundance: once
CDR3nt: TGTGCCAGCAGCCAAGACTTCGCACAGGCCTGGGGGGCCAACGTCCTGACTTTC
CDR3aa: CASSQDFAQAWGANVLTF

d_gene: .
v_gene: TRBV5-1
j_gene: TRBJ1-4
abundance: .
CDR3nt: TGCGCCAGCAGTTCCCAGAGGGGGACTAATGAAAAACTGTTTTTT
CDR3aa: CASSSQRGTNEKLFF

d_gene: TRBD2
v_gene: TRBV9
j_gene: TRBJ2-1
abundance: .
CDR3nt: TGTGCCAGCAGCGTAGCTTTAGGAAGGACTAGCGGGGACAATGAGCAGTTCTTC
CDR3aa: CASSVALGRTSGDNEQFF

d_gene: .
v_gene: TRBV7-8
j_gene: TRBJ1-2
abundance: .
CDR3nt: TGTGCCAGCAGCTTAGATTGGGACGGCGGGACCCCATTTTATGGCTACACCTTC
CDR3aa: CASSLDWDGGTPFYGYTF

d_gene: .
v_gene: TRBV6-4
j_gene: TRBJ1-1
abundance: .
CDR3nt: TGTGCCAGCAGTGACTCTTCCGGTGCGGAAGCTTTCTTT
CDR3aa: CASSDSSGAEAFF

d_gene: .
v_gene: TRBV11-3
j_gene: TRBJ1-1
abundance: .
CDR3nt: TGTGCCAGCAGCTTAGATCAGGTTCCGGGGGTGAACACTGAAGCTTTCTTT
CDR3aa: CASSLDQVPGVNTEAFF

d_gene: .
v_gene: TRBV3-1/TRBV3-2
j_gene: TRBJ2-2
abundance: .
CDR3nt: TGTGCCAGCAGCACAGGGGGGGTTACCGGGGAGCTGTTTTTT
CDR3aa: CASSTGGVTGELFF

d_gene: TRBD1
v_gene: TRBV6-5
j_gene: TRBJ1-1
abundance: .
CDR3nt: TGTGCCAGCCGAGGACAGGATACTGAAGCTTTCTTT
CDR3aa: CASRGQDTEAFF

d_gene: TRBD1
v_gene: TRBV9
j_gene: TRBJ2-1
abundance: .
CDR3nt: TGTGCCAGCAGCGTAGGAACCGGGACAGGAGCCTTAAGCTCCTACAATGAGCAGTTCTTC
CDR3aa: CASSVGTGTGALSSYNEQFF

d_gene: .
v_gene: TRBV6-1
j_gene: TRBJ1-2
abundance: .
CDR3nt: TGTGCCAGCAGTGAATGGAGGAAACCTGATGGTGGCTACACCTTC
CDR3aa: CASSEWRKPDGGYTF

d_gene: TRBD1
v_gene: TRBV19
j_gene: TRBJ1-4
abundance: .
CDR3nt: TGTGCCAGTAGTCCTGGACAGGGCCGTAATGAAAAACTGTTTTTT
CDR3aa: CASSPGQGRNEKLFF